This TCR beta chain stems from a study of CD8 T cells in Susac syndrome. In regard to this clonotype: Its antigen is unknown.

The CD8+ and CD4+ T cells were negatively isolated, with the TEMRA cells enriched by FACS. Reverse transcription used roughly 0.45 to 1 ug RNA and random hexamers. immunoSEQ multiplex PCR amplified TCR beta CDR3 across 54 Vbeta, 13 Jbeta. TCRdb redid the calling of the immunoSEQ multiplex PCR reads with MiXCR, one entry per CDR3 protein. The sample has some 150,000 distinct CDR3 sequences; 85% to 95% are singletons. General observations from the study: None of the CD4+ T cell repertoires in Susac syndrome showed clonal expansion.

The receptor's source is a human donor with Susac syndrome. The specimen sequenced was CD4+ T cells from PBMCs.

The CDR3 DNA follows: TGTGCCAGCTCGCCCCCCGGGGCTAGGACTGAAGCTTTCTTT. This translates into CASSPPGARTEAFF. The chain carries TRBV18 and TRBJ1-1, with D possibly TRBD1 on 5 matching bases. The CDR3 spans 14 residues. V was pared by 6 bases and J by 5 bases, with 16 bases between. In germline, CDR1 is KGHSH, CDR2 LQKENI.